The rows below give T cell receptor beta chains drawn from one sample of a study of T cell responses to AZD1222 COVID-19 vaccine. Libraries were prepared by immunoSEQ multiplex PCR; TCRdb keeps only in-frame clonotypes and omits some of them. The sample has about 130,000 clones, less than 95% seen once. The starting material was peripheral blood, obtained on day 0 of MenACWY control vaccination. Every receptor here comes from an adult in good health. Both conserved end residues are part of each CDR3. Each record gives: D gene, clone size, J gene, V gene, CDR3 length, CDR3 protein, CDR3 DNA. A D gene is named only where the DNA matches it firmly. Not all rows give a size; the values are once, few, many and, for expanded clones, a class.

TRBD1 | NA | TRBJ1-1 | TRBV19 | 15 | CASSKPGQGYPEAFF | TGTGCCAGTAGTAAACCGGGACAGGGGTACCCTGAAGCTTTCTTT
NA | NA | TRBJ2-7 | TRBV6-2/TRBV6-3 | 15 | CASSPHVGSSYEQYF | TGTGCCAGCAGTCCCCACGTGGGGTCTTCCTACGAGCAGTACTTC
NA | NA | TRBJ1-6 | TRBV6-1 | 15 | CASSEGSSYNSPLHF | TGTGCCAGCAGTGAGGGGAGCTCCTATAATTCACCCCTCCACTTT
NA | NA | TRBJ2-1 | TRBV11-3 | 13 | CASSGDQGDEQFF | TGTGCCAGCAGCGGAGATCAGGGCGATGAGCAGTTCTTC
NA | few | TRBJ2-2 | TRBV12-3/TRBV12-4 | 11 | CATEGSGELFF | TGTGCCACCGAGGGGTCCGGGGAGCTGTTTTTT
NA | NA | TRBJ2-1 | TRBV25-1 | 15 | CASIPGQGTYNEQFF | TGTGCCAGCATCCCCGGCCAGGGGACATACAATGAGCAGTTCTTC
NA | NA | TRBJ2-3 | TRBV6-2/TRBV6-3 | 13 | CASSYGPTDTQYF | TGTGCCAGCAGTTACGGGCCGACAGATACGCAGTATTTT
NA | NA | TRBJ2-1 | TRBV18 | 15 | CASSPGEGGYNEQFF | TGTGCCAGCTCACCAGGGGAAGGGGGATACAATGAGCAGTTCTTC
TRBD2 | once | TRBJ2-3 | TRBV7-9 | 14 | CASSLAGGTDTQYF | TGTGCCAGCAGCCTAGCGGGGGGCACAGATACGCAGTATTTT
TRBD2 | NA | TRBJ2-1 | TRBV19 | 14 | CASSMWTSGSEQFF | TGTGCCAGTAGTATGTGGACTAGCGGGAGTGAGCAGTTCTTC
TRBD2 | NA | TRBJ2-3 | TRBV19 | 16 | CASSMTSGGVRDTQYF | TGTGCCAGTAGTATGACTAGCGGGGGGGTTAGAGACACGCAGTATTTT
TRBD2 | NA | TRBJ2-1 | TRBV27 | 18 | CASSSPGLAGGKPYEQFF | TGTGCCAGCAGTTCCCCGGGACTAGCGGGAGGTAAGCCCTATGAGCAGTTCTTC
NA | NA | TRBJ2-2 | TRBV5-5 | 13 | CASSPAPLRELFF | TGTGCCAGCAGCCCAGCACCCCTCAGGGAGCTGTTTTTT
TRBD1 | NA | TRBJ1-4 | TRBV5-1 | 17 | CASSLGDRVTVDEKLFF | TGCGCCAGCAGCTTGGGGGACAGGGTGACCGTGGATGAAAAACTGTTTTTT
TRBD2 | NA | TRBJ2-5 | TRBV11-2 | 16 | CASSSFGVGGQETQYF | TGTGCCAGCAGTTCCTTCGGTGTGGGGGGGCAAGAGACCCAGTACTTC
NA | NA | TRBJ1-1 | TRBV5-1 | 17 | CASSLVGPQGRWAEAFF | TGCGCCAGCAGCTTGGTGGGGCCACAGGGTCGTTGGGCTGAAGCTTTCTTT
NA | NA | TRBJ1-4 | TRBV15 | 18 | CATSTAGWLGATREKLFF | TGTGCCACCAGTACTGCAGGGTGGCTAGGGGCTACTCGCGAAAAACTGTTTTTT